This entry is about one T cell receptor beta chain. Its cognate antigen is unknown. The sample belongs to a study of T cells in Graves' hyperthyroidism and ophthalmopathy. At the level of the study: Peripheral blood sampling occurred at initial diagnosis, before any treatment.

At least 3 on the Clinical Activity Score was recorded for ophthalmopathy patients, who also had NOSPECS grade at least 4 and duration under 3 months. Clinical symptoms, serum thyroxine and TRAb, thyroid ultrasound and orbital computed tomography together formed the diagnostic basis. Amplification of TCR beta CDR3 regions was performed using RNA transcripts as template. During a first-round RT-PCR of the TCR CDR3, the HTBI primer set was used. From the multiplex PCR reads, TCRdb called clonotypes with MiXCR, one entry per CDR3 protein. The table shows about 530,000 distinct CDR3 sequences, with under 20% occurring only once. The length of the CDR3 is 13 residues. Germline V lookup: CDR1 SGHKS, CDR2 YYEKEE (reference sequence). V lost 6 bases, J lost 0 bases, and 10 bases lay in between. Study observations and caveats: The majority of expanded thyroid clonotypes above 0.001 also appeared in blood.

V and J are TRBV5-5 and TRBJ2-7; no clear D. The source material was blood. This receptor was taken from a young woman with Graves' ophthalmopathy. CDR3 nucleotides: TGTGCCAGCACCTGGTGGGGCTCCTACGAGCAGTACTTC. This translates into CASTWWGSYEQYF.